Presented here are 11 T cell receptor beta chains from one specimen sequenced in a study of OX40 agonist ivuxolimab in advanced cancers. Assay: immunoSEQ multiplex PCR; the TCRdb copy retains only in-frame clones and omits some. The table records about 23,000 clones, around 80% of them present only once. Sequenced here: CD4+ or CD8+ T cells sorted from blood, sampled in a trial of the OX40 agonist ivuxolimab. The receptor set was obtained from an adult with an advanced solid tumor such as melanoma, head and neck, liver or kidney cancer.

The chain recombines TRBV7-9 with TRBJ1-5; unclear D gene. The germline V and J ends were trimmed by 4 bases and 3 bases, with 13 bases remaining between them. CDR3 length: 15 amino acids. CDR1 SEHNR and CDR2 FQNEAQ come from the germline V gene (reference sequence). CDR3 DNA: TGTGCCAGCAGCTCCTCCCGGGAGATCAATCAGCCCCAGCATTTT. It codes for CASSSSREINQPQHF.

In the case of this clone: Other DNA sequences within the sample encode an identical CDR3. The chain links TRBV4-3 to TRBJ2-3, with D perhaps given as TRBD1 or TRBD2 (5 bases each). Germline lookup yields CDR1 LGHNA and CDR2 YSLEER. This CDR3 is 15 amino acids long. With 0 bases removed from V and 3 bases from J, the gap between germline ends came to 10 bases. CDR3 region: CASSQDEGRTDTQYF. For the CDR3, the DNA is TGCGCCAGCAGCCAAGACGAGGGGCGTACAGATACGCAGTATTTT.

This clone was seen a single time. The rearrangement joins TRBV2 to TRBJ1-2, with 10 bases matching TRBD1. The CDR3 is made up of 14 amino acids. With V trimmed by 6 bases and J by 4 bases, 5 bases remained unmatched. Germline lookup yields CDR1 SNHLY and CDR2 FYNNEI. The DNA for the CDR3 is TGTGCCAGCAGCCCGGGACAGGGGATCTATGGCTACACCTTC. Protein product: CASSPGQGIYGYTF.

The V call is TRBV15, the J call TRBJ2-1, with 10 bases lining up with TRBD1. CDR3 length: 14 amino acids. Germline lookup yields CDR1 LNHNV and CDR2 YYDKDF (reference sequence). J gave up 8 bases and V 5 bases, and 6 bases lay outside the gene matches. CDR3 amino acids: CATSSGTGVDEQFF. Here the CDR3 DNA reads TGTGCCACCAGCTCCGGGACAGGGGTTGATGAGCAGTTCTTC.

The rearrangement joins TRBV11-2 to TRBJ2-7; D is ambiguous. Germline V gives CDR1 SGHAT, CDR2 FQNNGV. CDR3 length equals 14 residues. V was pared by 7 bases and J by 2 bases, with 15 bases between. Here the CDR3 reads CASTSMGFPYEQYF. DNA for the CDR3: TGTGCCAGCACCTCAATGGGGTTCCCCTACGAGCAGTACTTC.

This clone appeared a few times. The chain couples TRBV6-5 to TRBJ2-6, with D perhaps TRBD1 (6 bases). This CDR3 region has 15 residues. The V gene lost 5 bases and the J gene lost 4 bases, with 12 bases spanning the gap. The germline gives CDR1 MNHEY, CDR2 SVGAGI. CDR3 nucleotide sequence: TGTGCCAGCAGTACCAGGGGTTCAGGGGCCAACGTCCTGACTTTC. Its translation: CASSTRGSGANVLTF.

This chain connects TRBV27 to TRBJ1-1; 9 bases agree with TRBD1. CDR1 and CDR2 (germline): MNHEY, SMNVEV (reference sequence). V lost 6 bases and J lost 4; bases outside the gene matches: 6. The CDR3 is 14 residues long. The CDR3 loop is CASRTRQGGTEAFF. CDR3 sequence (DNA): TGTGCCAGCAGGACCCGACAGGGGGGCACTGAAGCTTTCTTT.

V is TRBV7-8 and J is TRBJ1-5; D unresolved. The CDR3 totals 12 residues. Germline V gene lookup returns CDR1 SGHVS and CDR2 FQNEAQ. Trimming pared 4 bases from V and 8 bases from J, leaving 9 bases between. This chain's CDR3 is CASSSNIEPQHF. CDR3 bases: TGTGCCAGCAGCTCGAATATCGAGCCCCAGCATTTT.

The genes are TRBV7-3 and TRBJ2-1; TRBD2 agrees at 8 bases. The CDR3 has 17 residues. Germline assignment: CDR1 SGHTA and CDR2 FQGTGA. With 5 bases clipped from V and 5 bases from J, the junction kept 14 bases outside the gene matches. Here the CDR3 reads CASSQAGAGSMDNEQFF. The CDR3 DNA follows: TGTGCCAGCAGCCAAGCGGGGGCGGGATCAATGGACAATGAGCAGTTCTTC.

The rearrangement joins TRBV9 to TRBJ2-5; D is perhaps TRBD2 (6 bases). With 0 bases removed from V and 5 bases from J, the gap between germline ends came to 8 bases. From germline, CDR1 is SGDLS and CDR2 YYNGEE. The CDR3 sequence is 13 residues long. CDR3 in DNA: TGTGCCAGCAGCGTAGGGGGGGTGGAGACCCAGTACTTC. The encoded protein is CASSVGGVETQYF.

The chain couples TRBV7-8 to TRBJ2-7; no firm D call. Trimming cost V 5 bases and J 2 bases, with 10 bases left between them. Germline V gives CDR1 SGHVS, CDR2 FQNEAQ. The CDR3 has 13 amino acids. CDR3 bases: TGTGCCAGCAGCAGTGCCCCGACCTACGAGCAGTACTTC. Its protein is CASSSAPTYEQYF.